The next 15 T cell receptor beta chains were all read from a single sample in a study of blood T cell repertoires in COVID-19. Some clones are missing from TCRdb's copy, which holds only in-frame ones; the method was immunoSEQ multiplex PCR. The sample comprises 18,000 or so clones, 75% to 90% of which are singletons, and approximately 11% rests with the top ten. What was sequenced was peripheral blood. The receptors shown here come from an elderly man with acute or convalescent COVID-19.

The table lists this clone with a few counts. The J gene is TRBJ2-1, the V gene TRBV29-1; 10 bases align to TRBD1. CDR3 size: 15 residues. Per the germline V gene, CDR1 is SQVTM and CDR2 is ANQGSEA. V shed 2 bases and J 7 bases; nucleotides not matched to a gene: 8. Here the CDR3 reads CSVEPGQGTKNEQFF. The CDR3 DNA sequence: TGCAGCGTTGAACCGGGACAGGGGACAAAGAATGAGCAGTTCTTC.

J is TRBJ2-7 and V is TRBV5-1, with TRBD2 matching 8 bases. The germline CDR1 and CDR2 sequences are SGHRS and YFSETQ. This CDR3 is 16 amino acids long. The trim removed 1 base at V and 4 bases at J, leaving 10 bases unmatched. Written as DNA, the CDR3 is TGCGCCAGCAGCTTGTCCCCGGGAGGGGCTGGGTACGAGCAGTACTTC. Its translation: CASSLSPGGAGYEQYF.

The V gene is TRBV10-3, the J gene TRBJ2-7, with 12 nucleotides matching TRBD1. CDR3 length equals 17 residues. J was trimmed by 0 bases and V by 4 bases; bases with no gene match: 7. The V gene's germline CDR1 is ENHRY and CDR2 SYGVKD. CDR3 sequence: CAISVSGTGGYSYEQYF. The CDR3 nucleotides are TGTGCCATCAGTGTCTCCGGGACAGGGGGCTACTCCTACGAGCAGTACTTC.

This clone was seen more than once but under ten times. V and J are TRBV7-9 and TRBJ1-6; D is uncertain. Trimming took off 1 base at V and 5 bases at J, with 6 bases between the two ends. Germline V gives CDR1 SEHNR, CDR2 FQNEAQ (reference sequence). The CDR3 has 14 residues. CDR3 residues: CASSLDSHNSPLHF. Here the CDR3 DNA reads TGTGCCAGCAGCTTAGACAGCCATAATTCACCCCTCCACTTT.

This clone was found once. The chain is built from TRBV18 and TRBJ2-7, with D tentatively TRBD1 (5 bases). The V end was cut by 3 bases, the J end by 3 bases, with 9 bases between. There are 13 residues in the CDR3. Germline V lookup: CDR1 KGHSH, CDR2 LQKENI. CDR3: CASSPGQSYEQYF. The CDR3 DNA follows: TGTGCCAGCTCACCGGGGCAGAGCTACGAGCAGTACTTC.

A few counts support this clone. In DNA, the CDR3 is TGTGCCAGCAGCGTAGGAGTGGGGACTTCGGGATACGCTTCTATGAACACTGAAGCTTTCTTT. It specifies CASSVGVGTSGYASMNTEAFF. The chain employs TRBV9 and TRBJ1-1, with D perhaps matching TRBD1 (5 bases). The CDR3 sequence is 21 residues long. V was trimmed by 0 bases and J by 0 bases, leaving 27 bases between them. Germline V gives CDR1 SGDLS, CDR2 YYNGEE.

The CDR3 region has the DNA TGTGCCAGCAGCTCGGACCGGGACAGGGGCCAAGAGACCCAGTACTTC. This translates into CASSSDRDRGQETQYF. The chain joins TRBV5-5 to TRBJ2-5; 10 positions agree with TRBD1. Germline V gene data show CDR1 as SGHKS and CDR2 as YYEKEE (reference sequence). V gave up 3 bases and J gave up 1 base; unmatched junction bases: 6. This CDR3 contains 16 residues.

The J gene is TRBJ1-1, the V gene TRBV3-1 (or the pseudogene TRBV3-2), with unresolved D. Between the trimmed V and J ends, which lost 4 bases and 1 base, there was a span of 7 bases. Germline CDR1 and CDR2: LGHDT and YNNKEL (reference sequence). This CDR3 is built from 13 residues. The CDR3 region has the DNA TGTGCCAGCAGCCGGCCGGGGAACACTGAAGCTTTCTTT. Its protein is CASSRPGNTEAFF.

The chain uses TRBV20-1 and TRBJ1-2, with D possibly TRBD1 on 6 matching bases. Trimming left V 3 bases short and J 7 bases short, with 12 bases between. This CDR3 region has 12 residues. Germline V lookup: CDR1 DFQATT, CDR2 SNEGSKA (reference sequence). The CDR3 DNA follows: TGCAGTGCTAGTGAAACAGGGATTGGCTACACCTTC. Translation gives CSASETGIGYTF.

V and J are TRBV19 and TRBJ1-2; D ambiguous. Germline V CDR1 and CDR2: LNHDA, SQIVND (reference sequence). This CDR3 is 13 amino acids long. V was pared by 4 bases and J by 10 bases, with 16 bases between. CDR3 region: CASSKRQVFDYTF. In DNA form, the CDR3 reads TGTGCCAGTAGTAAAAGGCAGGTTTTTGACTACACCTTC. Together with reference TRBV19 and TRBJ1-2, the CDR3 gives the full variable domain: DGGITQSPKYLFRKEGQNVTLSCEQNLNHDAMYWYRQDPGQGLRLIYYSQIVNDFQKGDIAEGYSVSREKKESFPLTVTSAQKNPTAFYLCASSKRQVFDYTFGSGTRLTVV.

The J gene is TRBJ1-6, the V gene TRBV28; D gene uncertain. Germline-derived CDR1 and CDR2 are MDHEN and SYDVKM. V was clipped by 2 bases and J by 5 bases, with 7 bases between them. The CDR3 runs 14 residues. This chain's CDR3 is CASSLPQNNSPLHF. The CDR3 DNA reads TGTGCCAGCAGTTTACCACAGAATAATTCACCCCTCCACTTT.

In this sample, this clone turned up a few times. The chain employs TRBV2 and TRBJ2-3, with 7 bases identical to TRBD2. The CDR3 totals 21 residues. The ends lost 6 bases at V and 0 bases at J; junction bases unmatched: 24. Germline V gene sequence: CDR1 SNHLY, CDR2 FYNNEI. The CDR3 reads CASSKLARGSGLTSSTDTQYF. In DNA form, the CDR3 reads TGTGCCAGCAGCAAACTGGCTCGGGGTAGCGGGCTTACTTCTAGCACAGATACGCAGTATTTT.

The genes are TRBV6-5 and TRBJ1-1, with D tentatively TRBD1 (6 bases). Germline CDR1 reads MNHEY; CDR2 reads SVGAGI. The CDR3 loop spans 12 amino acids. V lost 6 bases, J lost 1 base, and 6 bases lay in between. CDR3 amino acids: CASRTGNTEAFF. DNA of the CDR3: TGTGCCAGCAGGACAGGGAACACTGAAGCTTTCTTT.

The gene calls are TRBV6-5 and TRBJ2-7; 8 bases agree with TRBD1. Germline trimming cut 7 bases from V and 0 bases from J; bases unmatched to any gene: 5. The germline V gene has CDR1 MNHEY and CDR2 SVGAGI. The CDR3 spans 14 residues. The CDR3 region has the DNA TGTGCCAGCAAGGACGACAGGGGCTCCTACGAGCAGTACTTC. Translated: CASKDDRGSYEQYF.

The chain uses TRBV29-1 and TRBJ2-1; 11 bases map to TRBD2. Unmatched junction bases numbered 11, after V lost 4 bases and J lost 0 bases. CDR1 and CDR2 from the germline V gene are SQVTM and ANQGSEA. The CDR3 is 18 residues long. The CDR3 is CSVGQGLAVTSSYNEQFF. The CDR3 DNA reads as TGCAGCGTTGGTCAGGGACTAGCGGTGACGAGCTCCTACAATGAGCAGTTCTTC.